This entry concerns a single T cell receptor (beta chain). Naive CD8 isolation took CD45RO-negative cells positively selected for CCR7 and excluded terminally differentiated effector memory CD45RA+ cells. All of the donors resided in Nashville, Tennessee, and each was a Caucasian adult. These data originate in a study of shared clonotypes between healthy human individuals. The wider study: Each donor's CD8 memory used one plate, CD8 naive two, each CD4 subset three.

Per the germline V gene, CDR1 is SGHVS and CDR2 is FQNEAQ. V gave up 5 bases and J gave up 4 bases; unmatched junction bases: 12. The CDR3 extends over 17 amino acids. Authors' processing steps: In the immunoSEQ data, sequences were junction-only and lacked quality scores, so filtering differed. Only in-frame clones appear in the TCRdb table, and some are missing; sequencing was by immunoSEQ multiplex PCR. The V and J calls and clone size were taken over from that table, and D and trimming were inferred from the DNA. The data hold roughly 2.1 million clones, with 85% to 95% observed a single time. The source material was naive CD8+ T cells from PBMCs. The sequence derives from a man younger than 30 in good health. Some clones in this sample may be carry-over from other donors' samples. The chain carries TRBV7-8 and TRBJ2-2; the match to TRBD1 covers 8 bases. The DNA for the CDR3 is TGTGCCAGCAGCCCAGACCGGACAGGGCCGATCACCGGGGAGCTGTTTTTT. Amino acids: CASSPDRTGPITGELFF.